Sequencing of this TCR beta chain was carried out in a study of blood T cells in healthy people across ages. The CDR3 is made up of 15 amino acids. Germline V gene data show CDR1 as SGHTA and CDR2 as FQGNSA. Trimming cost V 1 base and J 12 bases; bases outside gene matches: 8. Primers used in a second PCR of about 7 to 12 cycles were a sample-barcoded 5' primer and a J-beta primer mix. In TCRdb, the 5' RACE reads were re-called with MiXCR into one record per CDR3 protein. The profile covers roughly 2 million distinct CDR3 sequences, with just under 50% appearing a single time and 2.1% taken by the ten largest.

The genes are TRBV7-2 and TRBJ2-1; 11 nucleotides agree with TRBD2. This receptor was identified in a woman in her thirties or forties in good health. The specimen was blood. The CDR3 bases are TGTGCCAGCAGCTTAGATCTAGCGGGGGGCGGAAGGCAGTTCTTC. Protein product: CASSLDLAGGGRQFF.